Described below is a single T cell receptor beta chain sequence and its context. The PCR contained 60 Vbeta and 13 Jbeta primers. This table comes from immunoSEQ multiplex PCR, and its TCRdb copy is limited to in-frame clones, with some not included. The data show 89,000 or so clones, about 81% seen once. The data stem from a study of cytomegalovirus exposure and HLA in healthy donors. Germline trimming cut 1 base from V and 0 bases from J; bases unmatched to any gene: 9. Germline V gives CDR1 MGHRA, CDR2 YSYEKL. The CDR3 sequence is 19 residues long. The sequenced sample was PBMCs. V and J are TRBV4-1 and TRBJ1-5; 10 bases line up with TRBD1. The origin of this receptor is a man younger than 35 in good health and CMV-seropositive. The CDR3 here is CASSQVTGTGEYSNQPQHF. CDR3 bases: TGCGCCAGCAGCCAAGTGACCGGGACAGGGGAATATAGCAATCAGCCCCAGCATTTT.